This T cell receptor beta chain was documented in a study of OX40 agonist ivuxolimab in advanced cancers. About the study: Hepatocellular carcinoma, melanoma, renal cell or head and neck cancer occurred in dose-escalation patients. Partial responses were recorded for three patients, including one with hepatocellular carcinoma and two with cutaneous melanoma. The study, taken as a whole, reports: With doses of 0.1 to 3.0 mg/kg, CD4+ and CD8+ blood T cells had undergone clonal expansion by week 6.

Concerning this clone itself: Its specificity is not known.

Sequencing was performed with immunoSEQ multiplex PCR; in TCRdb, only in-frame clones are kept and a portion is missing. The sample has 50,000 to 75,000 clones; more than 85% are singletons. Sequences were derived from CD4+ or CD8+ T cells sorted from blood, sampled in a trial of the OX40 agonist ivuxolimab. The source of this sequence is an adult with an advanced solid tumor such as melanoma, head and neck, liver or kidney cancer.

The CDR3 nucleotides are TGCGCCAGCAGCTTAAGATTCGGGACGCAAAGACGGGACAGACGGCAGCCCCAGCATTTT. Residues: CASSLRFGTQRRDRRQPQHF. The chain links TRBV5-1 to TRBJ1-5, with TRBD1 matching over 7 bases. Germline CDR1 and CDR2: SGHRS and YFSETQ. This CDR3 contains 20 residues. The V and J ends lost 2 bases and 7 bases, in that order; junction bases with no gene match: 24. Using reference TRBV5-1 and TRBJ1-5 for the parts outside the CDR3, the full variable domain is KAGVTQTPRYLIKTRGQQVTLSCSPISGHRSVSWYQQTPGQGLQFLFEYFSETQRNKGNFPGRFSGRQFSNSRSEMNVSTLELGDSALYLCASSLRFGTQRRDRRQPQHFGDGTRLSIL.